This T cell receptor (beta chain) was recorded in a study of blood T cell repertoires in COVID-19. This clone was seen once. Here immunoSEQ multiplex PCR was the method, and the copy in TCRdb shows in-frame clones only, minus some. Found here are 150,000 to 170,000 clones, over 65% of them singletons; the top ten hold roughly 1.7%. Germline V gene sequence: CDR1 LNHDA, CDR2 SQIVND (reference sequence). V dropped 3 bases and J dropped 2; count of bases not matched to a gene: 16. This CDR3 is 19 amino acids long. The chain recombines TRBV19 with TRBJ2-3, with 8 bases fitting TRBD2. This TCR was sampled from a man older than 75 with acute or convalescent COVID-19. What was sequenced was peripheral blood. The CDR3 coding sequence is TGTGCCAGTAGTATTCGGGGTGCCGGGGGGGCCCTGATCACAGATACGCAGTATTTT. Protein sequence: CASSIRGAGGALITDTQYF.